These 6 T cell receptor beta chains originate from one sample sequenced in a study of T cell repertoires in cytomegalovirus infection (dated by TCRdb to about 2019). The run used an Illumina HiSeq 1500. In TCRdb, the public reads were trimmed at Q25 with fastp and aligned with MiXCR, with productive beta chains retained. Entries that share a CDR3 protein sequence are merged under the most common genes and DNA. Present in this sample are roughly 730,000 distinct CDR3 sequences, around 31% of which were seen just once. The top ten constitute roughly 18% of the sample. Their cognate antigens are unknown. The sample's treatment or condition label, decoded: in vitro stimulation with specific CMV peptide epitopes to enrich CMV-specific T cells. The material sequenced was cultured PBMCs, taken from culture after CMV antigen stimulation. These receptor sequences come from a human donor in good health (CMV status not recorded). Some clones in this sample may be carry-over from other donors' samples.

This rearrangement joins TRBV11-1 to TRBJ2-1; the match to TRBD2 covers 10 bases. The length of the CDR3 is 16 residues. Germline lookup yields CDR1 SGHAT and CDR2 FQDESV (reference sequence). The J segment lost 6 bases and the V segment lost 2 bases, leaving 7 bases of the junction unmatched. CDR3 sequence: CASSLLLAGVLNEQFF. CDR3 nucleotide sequence: TGTGCCAGCAGCTTACTTCTAGCGGGGGTTCTCAATGAGCAGTTCTTC.

This clonotype was seen only a few times. This chain uses TRBV19 with TRBJ1-2; D remains ambiguous. Germline loops: CDR1 LNHDA, CDR2 SQIVND (reference sequence). With 7 bases removed from V and 5 bases from J, the gap between germline ends came to 17 bases. The CDR3 sequence is 14 residues long. The CDR3 sequence: CASINPGREYGYTF. Here the CDR3 DNA reads TGTGCCAGTATTAACCCTGGAAGGGAATATGGCTACACCTTC.

V gene TRBV19 combines with J gene TRBJ2-1, with 13 bases aligning to TRBD2. V was clipped by 3 bases and J by 3 bases; unmatched bases: 8. The CDR3 length is 18 residues. Per germline, CDR1 LNHDA and CDR2 SQIVND (reference sequence). CDR3: CASSILTGTSGNYNEQFF. CDR3 nucleotide sequence: TGTGCCAGTAGTATCTTAACCGGGACTAGCGGGAACTACAATGAGCAGTTCTTC.

This clonotype appeared a few times. The chain employs TRBV19 and TRBJ1-2; the match to TRBD1 covers 10 bases. The CDR3 length is 15 residues. The V and J ends lost 7 bases and 5 bases, in that order; junction bases with no gene match: 10. CDR1 LNHDA and CDR2 SQIVND come from the germline V gene (reference sequence). CDR3 sequence reads: CASTGTGVHAYGYTF. For the CDR3, the DNA is TGTGCCAGTACCGGGACAGGGGTCCACGCTTATGGCTACACCTTC.

This clonotype has ten or more counts. The rearrangement joins TRBV7-2 to TRBJ1-2; possibly TRBD1 for D (6 bases). Trimming left V 3 bases short and J 0 bases short, with 14 bases between. The CDR3 contains 16 residues. Germline CDR1 is SGHTA and CDR2 is FQGNSA. The CDR3 nucleotides are TGTGCCAGCAGCTTGCGGGGGGGACACCCTAACTATGGCTACACCTTC. Its protein is CASSLRGGHPNYGYTF.

This clonotype was seen repeatedly, ten times or more. V usage is TRBV7-6 and J usage is TRBJ2-1; the D gene could be TRBD1 or TRBD2 (6 bases each). Germline V CDR1 and CDR2: SGHVS, FNYEAQ. The CDR3 has 15 residues. V gave up 4 bases and J gave up 6 bases, with 16 bases separating them. CDR3 DNA: TGTGCCAGCAGCTACTGGGGGGCCGCGTCCAATGAGCAGTTCTTC. Its protein is CASSYWGAASNEQFF. Full variable domain (outside the CDR3, taken from reference TRBV7-6 and TRBJ2-1): GAGVSQSPRYKVTKRGQDVALRCDPISGHVSLYWYRQALGQGPEFLTYFNYEAQQDKSGLPNDRFSAERPEGSISTLTIQRTEQRDSAMYRCASSYWGAASNEQFFGPGTRLTVL.